The sequence of this T cell receptor beta chain was determined in a study of blood T cell repertoires in COVID-19. Produced via immunoSEQ multiplex PCR; TCRdb's table is partial and in-frame only. This sample carries 100,000 to 150,000 clones, around 90% of them seen once, and the ten largest clones take roughly 1.4%. This CDR3 spans 11 amino acids. V lost 4 bases and J lost 12, with 13 bases in between. CDR1 and CDR2 from the germline V gene are SNHLY and FYNNEI. V usage is TRBV2 and J usage is TRBJ2-7, with D possibly being TRBD2 (7 bases). The sequencing sample was made of peripheral blood. The sequence was collected from a human donor in a cohort sampled during active COVID-19. CDR3: CASSGRGPAYF. The CDR3 DNA reads TGTGCCAGCAGTGGGCGGGGGCCGGCGTACTTC. The entire variable domain, with the rest obtained from reference TRBV2 and TRBJ2-7, is as follows: EPEVTQTPSHQVTQMGQEVILRCVPISNHLYFYWYRQILGQKVEFLVSFYNNEISEKSEIFDDQFSVERPDGSNFTLKIRSTKLEDSAMYFCASSGRGPAYFGPGTRLTVT.